This TCR beta chain was captured by sequencing in a study of blood T cell repertoires in COVID-19. Study context: Samples representing acute and convalescent COVID-19 were sourced from the United States, Italy and Spain. From T cells, B-cell-depleted T cells, or PBMCs came the material, which was cDNA or gDNA.

Germline assignment: CDR1 SEHNR and CDR2 FQNEAQ (reference sequence). V gave up 5 bases and J gave up 4 bases, with 11 bases separating them. This CDR3 contains 14 residues. Method: immunoSEQ multiplex PCR; TCRdb's copy keeps in-frame clones and lacks some. The profile shows 84,000 or so clones, around 80% of them singletons. Followed over time, Seattle patients had been enrolled while infection was active. The genes are TRBV7-9 and TRBJ2-2, with D uncertain. The clonotype comes from a man between 60 and 70 years old with COVID-19, enrolled during active disease. Source material: peripheral blood. CDR3: CASSRKQITGELFF. The DNA for the CDR3 is TGTGCCAGCAGCCGCAAACAGATCACCGGGGAGCTGTTTTTT.